This TCR beta chain was sequenced during a study of glioma-infiltrating T cells after dendritic cell vaccination. For the study at large: The vaccine used monocyte-derived dendritic cells pulsed overnight with autologous tumor lysate.

To note about this clone: Its antigen is not identified.

This CDR3 is 13 amino acids long. Germline lookup yields CDR1 SGDLS and CDR2 YYNGEE. Trimming removed 2 bases at V and 2 bases at J, with 7 bases between. Specified time point: after dendritic cell vaccination, including at tumor progression/relapse. The primer mix had 60 V beta and 13 J beta primers. Data came from immunoSEQ multiplex PCR; TCRdb stores just in-frame clones and leaves some out. The sample consists of about 64,000 clones, around nine tenths of them appearing once. The study's findings and limits: Higher pretreatment TIL content predicted longer progression-free time and survival.

The TCR was taken from a human donor with glioblastoma. The sample consisted of blood, taken after dendritic cell vaccination. This sequence joins TRBV9 and TRBJ1-2; D gene ambiguous. This chain's CDR3 is CASSVEENYGYTF. Here the CDR3 DNA reads TGTGCCAGCAGCGTCGAGGAGAACTATGGCTACACCTTC.